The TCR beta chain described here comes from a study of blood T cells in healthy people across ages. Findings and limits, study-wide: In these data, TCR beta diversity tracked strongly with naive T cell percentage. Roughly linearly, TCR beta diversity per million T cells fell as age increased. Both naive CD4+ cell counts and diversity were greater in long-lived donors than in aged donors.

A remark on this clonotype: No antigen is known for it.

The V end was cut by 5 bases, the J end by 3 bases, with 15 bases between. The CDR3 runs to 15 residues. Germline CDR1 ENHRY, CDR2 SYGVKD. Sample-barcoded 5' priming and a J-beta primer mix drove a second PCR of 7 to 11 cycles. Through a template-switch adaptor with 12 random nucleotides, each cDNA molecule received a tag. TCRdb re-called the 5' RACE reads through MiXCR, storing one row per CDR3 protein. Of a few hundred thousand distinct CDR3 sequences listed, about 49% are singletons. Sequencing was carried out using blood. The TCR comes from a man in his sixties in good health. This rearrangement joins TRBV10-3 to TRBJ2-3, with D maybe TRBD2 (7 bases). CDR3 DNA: TGTGCCATCAGTTTGGGGCGGGGGCGGACAGATACGCAGTATTTT. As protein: CAISLGRGRTDTQYF.